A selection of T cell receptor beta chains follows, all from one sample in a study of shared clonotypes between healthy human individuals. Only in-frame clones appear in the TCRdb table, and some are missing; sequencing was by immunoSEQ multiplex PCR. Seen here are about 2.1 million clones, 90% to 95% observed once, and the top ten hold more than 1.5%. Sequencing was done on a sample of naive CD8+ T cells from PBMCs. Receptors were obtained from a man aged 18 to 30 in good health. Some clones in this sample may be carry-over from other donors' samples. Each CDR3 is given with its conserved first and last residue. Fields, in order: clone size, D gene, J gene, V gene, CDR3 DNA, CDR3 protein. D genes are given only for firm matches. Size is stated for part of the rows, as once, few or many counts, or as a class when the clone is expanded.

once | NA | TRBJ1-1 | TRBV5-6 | TGTGCCAGCAGTATCCAGGGGAACACTGAAGCTTTCTTT | CASSIQGNTEAFF
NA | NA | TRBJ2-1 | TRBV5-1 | TGCGCCAGTTTCGACTCATACAATGAGCAGTTCTTC | CASFDSYNEQFF
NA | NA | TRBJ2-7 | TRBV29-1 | TGCAGCGTCCAAATCGGCCTGTCCTACGAGCAGTACTTC | CSVQIGLSYEQYF
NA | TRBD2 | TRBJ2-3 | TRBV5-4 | TGTGCCAGCAGCTTCGGCCCCCCCTTTTCAGCGGGAGGCACAGATACGCAGTATTTT | CASSFGPPFSAGGTDTQYF
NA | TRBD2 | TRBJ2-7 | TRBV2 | TGTGCCAGCAGTGAAGCGGGGCTAGCGGGCCACGAGCAGTACTTC | CASSEAGLAGHEQYF
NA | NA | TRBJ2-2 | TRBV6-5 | TGTGCCAGCAGTTACTGGCAGGCCCTGAACACCGGGGAGCTGTTTTTT | CASSYWQALNTGELFF
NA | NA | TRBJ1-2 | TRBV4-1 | TGCGCCAGCAGCCAAGATTGGTCGGCCATATCGGCCATCGGCTACACCTTC | CASSQDWSAISAIGYTF
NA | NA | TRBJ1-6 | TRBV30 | TGTGCCTGGGGTAAGGGACGGAGTTATAATTCACCCCTCCACTTT | CAWGKGRSYNSPLHF
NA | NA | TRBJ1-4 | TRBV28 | TGTGCCAGCAGTTGGATGATCCGGCAGGATGAAAAACTGTTTTTT | CASSWMIRQDEKLFF
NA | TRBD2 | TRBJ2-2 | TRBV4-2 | TGTGCCAGCAGCCACAAGAGGGTAGCGGGCGGGGAGCTGTTTTTT | CASSHKRVAGGELFF
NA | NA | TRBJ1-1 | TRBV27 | TGTGCCAGCAGTTACGTCGGGACGAACACTGAAGCTTTCTTT | CASSYVGTNTEAFF
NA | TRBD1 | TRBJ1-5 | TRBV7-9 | TGTGCCAGCAACCTGGGACAGAGCAATCAGCCCCAGCATTTT | CASNLGQSNQPQHF
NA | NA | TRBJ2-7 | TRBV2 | TGTGCCAGCAGTGCTGGCGGGGAGCTTTACGAGCAGTACTTC | CASSAGGELYEQYF
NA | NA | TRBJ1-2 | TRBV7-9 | TGTGCCACCCGGGGGGTAGAACTCTATGGCTACACCTTC | CATRGVELYGYTF
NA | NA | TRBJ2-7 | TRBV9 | TGTGCCAGCAGCGTAGGGGACTCTACCTACGAGCAGTACTTC | CASSVGDSTYEQYF
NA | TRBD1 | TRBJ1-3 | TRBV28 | TGTGCCAGCAGTTTATCGGACAGGGGAGCTGGAAACACCATATATTTT | CASSLSDRGAGNTIYF